The 5 T cell receptor beta chains below all came from one sample that was sequenced in a study of regulatory T cells in long-lasting Graves disease. Time point specified: persistent/refractory GD, antithyroid drugs over 5 years with positive TRAb. Making the TCR library involved RNA that had been extracted from PBMCs. Arm-PCR with iRepertoire HTBI primers amplified the CDR3 regions for these TCR beta libraries. TCRdb redid the calling of the multiplex PCR reads with MiXCR, one entry per CDR3 protein. The sample holds 300,000 to 350,000 distinct CDR3 sequences; 15% to 20% are singletons and the top ten take around 30%. The source was peripheral blood mononuclear cells (PBMCs), collected when the disease was refractory, from a patient treated with antithyroid drugs. The origin of the receptors is a female donor with Graves disease.

In this sample, this clonotype turned up many times. V gene TRBV10-3 combines with J gene TRBJ2-7; possibly TRBD2 for D (6 bases). V dropped 9 bases and J dropped 2 bases, with 17 bases sitting between them. The CDR3 consists of 14 residues. CDR1 and CDR2 from the germline V gene are ENHRY and SYGVKD. The CDR3 region has the DNA TGTGCCATGGCCCAAGCGGGCCTAACCTACGAGCAGTACTTC. Protein: CAMAQAGLTYEQYF.

The rearrangement uses TRBV5-5 and TRBJ1-4; D remains ambiguous. The CDR3 totals 15 residues. The V gene lost 5 bases and the J gene lost 2 bases, with 13 bases spanning the gap. The germline V gene encodes CDR1 SGHKS and CDR2 YYEKEE (reference sequence). CDR3 protein: CASSDFPGTNEKLFF. DNA for the CDR3: TGTGCCAGCAGTGACTTCCCCGGGACTAATGAAAAACTGTTTTTT.

The chain links TRBV6-4 to TRBJ1-6; D ambiguous. Germline CDR1 is MRHNA and CDR2 is SNTAGT. The V gene lost 9 bases and the J gene lost 7 bases, with 4 bases spanning the gap. The CDR3 sequence is 10 residues long. CDR3 in DNA: TGTGCCAGGACAAATTCACCCCTCCACTTT. It codes for CARTNSPLHF.

The genes are TRBV7-6 and TRBJ2-5; a weak D match, TRBD2 (5 bases). Germline CDR1 SGHVS, CDR2 FNYEAQ. With 2 bases removed from V and 5 bases from J, the gap between germline ends came to 12 bases. CDR3 size: 14 residues. For the CDR3, the DNA is TGTGCCAGCAGCTTATGGACTCAGTCCGAGACCCAGTACTTC. Amino acid sequence: CASSLWTQSETQYF.

The CDR3 region is CASTPDPSGNTIYF. DNA of the CDR3: TGTGCCAGCACCCCAGATCCCTCTGGAAACACCATATATTTT. J is TRBJ1-3 and V is TRBV12-3 or TRBV12-4, with D hard to call. The CDR3 has 14 amino acids. Trimming removed 7 bases from V and 0 bases from J, with 10 bases in between.